The TCR beta chain under discussion was sequenced for a study of T cell responses to AZD1222 COVID-19 vaccine. The repertoire was sequenced with immunoSEQ multiplex PCR; TCRdb's copy has only in-frame clones and lacks some. The sample has more than 95,000 clones; about 90% are singletons. Germline CDR1 is SGHNT and CDR2 is YYREEE (reference sequence). The CDR3 extends over 15 amino acids. The V segment lost 0 bases and the J segment 6 bases; nucleotides outside the gene matches: 5. The chain recombines TRBV5-4 with TRBJ2-7; 11 bases align to TRBD2. The clonotype comes from an adult in good health. This specimen consisted of peripheral blood, obtained on day 0 of AZD1222 vaccination. This CDR3 reads CASSLGLAGTGEQYF. The CDR3 DNA is TGTGCCAGCAGCTTGGGACTAGCGGGAACGGGCGAGCAGTACTTC.